The 14 T cell receptor beta chains below come from one sample, sequenced in a study of HIV-infected patients and healthy controls. TCRdb used MiXCR to reprocess the 5' RACE reads, holding one entry per CDR3 protein. The sample records some 20,000 distinct CDR3 sequences, about 19% being singletons. Sequencing was done on a sample of CD8+ T cells from blood. These receptors all stem from a human donor in good health.

This clonotype appeared a few times. This chain links TRBV20-1 with TRBJ1-1, with no clear D. CDR3 length: 14 residues. CDR1 is DFQATT and CDR2 is SNEGSKA in the germline V gene (reference sequence). V was pared by 3 bases and J by 4 bases, with 15 bases between. In DNA, the CDR3 is TGCAGTGCTAGGGGTCTCCTTCAGCCCACTGAAGCTTTCTTT. Its protein product is CSARGLLQPTEAFF.

This clonotype is medium-sized (0.01 to 0.1%) within its sample. The CDR3 reads CATSTFRDWTEHQPQHF. Here the CDR3 DNA reads TGTGCCACCAGCACTTTCAGAGACTGGACGGAACATCAGCCCCAGCATTTT. The chain combines TRBV15 with TRBJ1-5; no firm D call. Germline V CDR1 and CDR2: LNHNV, YYDKDF (reference sequence). The CDR3 covers 17 residues. Between the trimmed V and J ends, which lost 4 bases and 5 bases, there was a span of 21 bases.

This clonotype was picked up many times. The chain couples TRBV27 to TRBJ1-2, with a weak D call TRBD1 (5 bases). This CDR3 comprises 15 residues. V dropped 1 base and J dropped 6 bases, with 15 bases sitting between them. Germline V lookup: CDR1 MNHEY, CDR2 SMNVEV (reference sequence). The CDR3 loop is CASSLWGGGVHGYTF. The CDR3 DNA reads TGTGCCAGCAGTTTATGGGGCGGCGGAGTGCATGGCTACACCTTC.

The table lists this clonotype with many counts. This chain joins TRBV9 and TRBJ2-7, with D perhaps matching TRBD2 (6 bases). Trimming pared 0 bases from V and 3 bases from J, leaving 13 bases between. The germline gives CDR1 SGDLS, CDR2 YYNGEE. CDR3 length: 15 amino acids. CDR3 sequence reads: CASSVGGDGGYEQYF. CDR3 bases: TGTGCCAGCAGCGTAGGGGGAGACGGGGGCTACGAGCAGTACTTC.

In this sample, this clonotype turned up a few times. This chain uses TRBV12-3 or TRBV12-4 with TRBJ2-1; D unclear. The CDR3 totals 12 residues. V lost 3 bases and J lost 8, with 8 bases in between. The CDR3 here is CASSLQRYEQFF. For the CDR3, the DNA is TGTGCCAGCAGTTTGCAACGATATGAGCAGTTCTTC.

The rearrangement uses TRBV29-1 and TRBJ2-1; the D gene is possibly TRBD2 (6 bases). Germline V gene sequence: CDR1 SQVTM, CDR2 ANQGSEA. CDR3 size: 17 residues. Trimming took 3 bases from V and 2 from J, leaving 20 bases between them. The CDR3 is CSVDGVGGPTTYNEQFF. DNA of the CDR3: TGCAGCGTTGACGGAGTGGGGGGACCGACCACCTACAATGAGCAGTTCTTC.

This clonotype was detected a few times. This chain connects TRBV9 to TRBJ2-1; weak D call: TRBD2 (6 bases). Trimming took 6 bases from V and 1 from J, leaving 20 bases between them. This CDR3 has 17 residues. CDR1 and CDR2 (germline): SGDLS, YYNGEE. In DNA form, the CDR3 reads TGTGCCAGCACCCCCTTTGGGGCGGGATGGTCCTACAATGAGCAGTTCTTC. Its protein product is CASTPFGAGWSYNEQFF.

V and J are TRBV19 and TRBJ1-4; TRBD1 agrees at 7 bases. Germline assignment: CDR1 LNHDA and CDR2 SQIVND (reference sequence). The CDR3 is 17 amino acids. The V gene end was trimmed by 5 bases and the J gene end by 2 bases; junction bases not matched to a gene: 11. CDR3 in amino acids: CASSASGRGLTNEKLFF. DNA for the CDR3: TGTGCCAGTAGTGCTAGCGGGAGGGGGCTGACTAATGAAAAACTGTTTTTT.

CDR3 bases: TGTGCCAGCAGCTTAGGGCAAGGGGTCAACTATGGCTACACCTTC. Encoded protein: CASSLGQGVNYGYTF. The chain couples TRBV13 to TRBJ1-2; D is perhaps TRBD1 (5 bases). V gave up 0 bases and J gave up 2 bases, with 10 bases separating them. CDR1 PRHDT and CDR2 FYEKMQ come from the germline V gene (reference sequence). The CDR3 consists of 15 residues. The full variable domain, completed using reference TRBV13 and TRBJ1-2, is AAGVIQSPRHLIKEKRETATLKCYPIPRHDTVYWYQQGPGQDPQFLISFYEKMQSDKGSIPDRFSAQQFSDYHSELNMSSLELGDSALYFCASSLGQGVNYGYTFGSGTRLTVV.

There are many counts of this clonotype. The V gene is TRBV7-3, the J gene TRBJ1-3, with D hard to call. The CDR3 loop spans 13 amino acids. V shed 4 bases and J shed 8 bases, with 12 bases lying between them. Germline values: CDR1 SGHTA, CDR2 FQGTGA. DNA of the CDR3: TGTGCCAGCAGCTCCGGGCTCCTCGACACCATATATTTT. Translating gives CASSSGLLDTIYF.

The chain couples TRBV20-1 to TRBJ2-7, with a tentative D call TRBD1 (6 bases). This CDR3 is built from 14 residues. V gave up 3 bases and J gave up 3 bases, with 15 bases separating them. Germline assignment: CDR1 DFQATT and CDR2 SNEGSKA (reference sequence). In DNA form, the CDR3 reads TGCAGTGCTAGGAACCGGGACAAAGGCTACGAGCAGTACTTC. It specifies CSARNRDKGYEQYF.

Ten or more counts support this clonotype. The chain is built from TRBV6-1 and TRBJ1-1; tentatively, D is TRBD1 (5 bases). CDR3 size: 12 residues. Germline V lookup: CDR1 MNHNS, CDR2 SASEGT. Trimming took 1 base from V and 5 from J, leaving 5 bases between them. The CDR3 sequence: CASSEGGTEAFF. In DNA, the CDR3 is TGTGCCAGCAGTGAAGGGGGGACTGAAGCTTTCTTT.

This clonotype was seen only a few times. The chain recombines TRBV7-6 with TRBJ2-4, with 9 bases that match TRBD2. The junction had 3 bases not matched to a gene; V was cut back by 5 bases and J by 1 base. Germline V lookup: CDR1 SGHVS, CDR2 FNYEAQ. The CDR3 has 15 amino acids. The CDR3 DNA sequence: TGTGCCAGCAGCCCGAGCGGGGGGGCCAAAAACATTCAGTACTTC. It is translated as CASSPSGGAKNIQYF.

This clonotype showed up many times. The chain links TRBV27 to TRBJ2-1; 9 bases match TRBD2. V was clipped by 3 bases and J by 7 bases; unmatched bases: 7. Germline loops: CDR1 MNHEY, CDR2 SMNVEV (reference sequence). CDR3 length: 15 residues. CDR3 sequence reads: CASSFFLAGSNEQFF. The CDR3 coding sequence is TGTGCCAGCAGTTTTTTCCTAGCGGGAAGTAATGAGCAGTTCTTC.